This entry is about one T cell receptor (beta chain). Study processing details: Counts of nucleated cells, estimated from reference gene primer amplification, were obtained. Some clones are missing from TCRdb's copy, which holds only in-frame ones; the method was immunoSEQ multiplex PCR. That table is the source of V, J and clone size, and D and trimming were worked out from the DNA. The sample has 62,000 or so clones, roughly 76% seen once. The record originates from a study of blood T cell repertoires in COVID-19. From germline, CDR1 is MNHEY and CDR2 SVGEGT. V shed 0 bases and J shed 2 bases, with 10 bases lying between them. The CDR3 runs 15 residues.

Sequenced material: peripheral blood. The gene calls are TRBV6-2 or TRBV6-3 and TRBJ1-2; no firm D call. The TCR was taken from a human donor in a cohort sampled during active COVID-19. The CDR3 spells CASSYSKSGNYGYTF. CDR3 coding DNA: TGTGCCAGCAGTTACTCGAAGTCGGGGAACTATGGCTACACCTTC.